This T cell receptor beta chain was retrieved from a study of glioma-infiltrating T cells. Study details: WHO grade II oligodendrogliomas or astrocytomas, plus non-recurrent WHO grade IV glioblastomas, were sampled.

Using RNA template, CDR3s of TCR alpha and beta were amplified with iRepertoire arm-PCR. TCRdb analysed the multiplex PCR reads with MiXCR anew, one entry per CDR3 protein. This table holds more than 350,000 distinct CDR3 sequences, about 40% found once. The ends were cut back, 4 bases at V and 0 bases at J, with 10 bases in the middle. This CDR3 region has 14 residues. CDR1 is ENHRY, CDR2 SYGVKD, per germline. About this clonotype itself: Its antigen remains unidentified.

Study conclusions and caveats: A blood CDR3 motif signature was depleted in highly divergent patients.

Sequencing was carried out using glioma tissue, nonneoplastic brain tissue, or PBMCs (not recorded which). The chain has TRBV10-3 and TRBJ2-7; D is unclear. The TCR originated in a human donor with low-grade glioma or glioblastoma, undergoing nonglioma brain surgery, or in good health (not recorded which). CDR3 nucleotide sequence: TGTGCCATCAGTGGTTCTCCAAGCTCCTACGAGCAGTACTTC. It translates to CAISGSPSSYEQYF.